The T cell receptor (beta chain) described here comes from a study of response to subunit inactivated influenza vaccine. This clonotype was seen a handful of times. What it binds is unknown. Germline V lookup: CDR1 DFQATT, CDR2 SNEGSKA (reference sequence). CDR3 length equals 13 residues. Trimming cost V 6 bases and J 1 base, with 12 bases left between them. Study-level findings and limits: That few new T cells are recruited by each seasonal influenza vaccination was the authors' suggestion.

TCRdb reprocessed the RT-PCR reads with MiXCR, giving one entry per CDR3 protein. Among about 650,000 distinct CDR3 sequences listed, about 15% were seen once. The receptor was derived from a man aged 50 or older who received an inactivated influenza vaccine. The chain combines TRBV20-1 with TRBJ1-1, with TRBD1 as a possible D gene (5 bases). The specimen was PBMCs from blood, collected roughly 15 days before vaccination. The CDR3 is CSAGRGPNTEAFF. DNA for the CDR3: TGCAGTGCGGGACGTGGTCCGAACACTGAAGCTTTCTTT.